These T cell receptor beta chains were read from a single sample in a study of shared clonotypes between healthy human individuals. Some clones are missing from TCRdb's copy, which holds only in-frame ones; the method was immunoSEQ multiplex PCR. The top ten clones hold over 0.12% of a sample with about 2,500,000 clones, approximately 92% of them seen once. The sample was naive CD4+ T cells sorted from blood. The receptor source for this set is a man between 18 and 35 years old in good health. Each CDR3 is given with its conserved first and last residue. Fields, in order: clone size, V gene, J gene, D gene, CDR3 length, CDR3 DNA, CDR3 protein. A D gene is named only where the DNA matches it firmly. Clone size is stated in some rows and not others, as once, few, many or a class when expanded.

clone size: .
V gene: TRBV5-6
J gene: TRBJ1-4
D gene: TRBD1
CDR3 length: 16
CDR3 DNA: TGTGCCAGCAGCTTACAGGGGCCAAGAACTAATGAAAAACTGTTTTTT
CDR3 protein: CASSLQGPRTNEKLFF

clone size: .
V gene: TRBV7-9
J gene: TRBJ2-3
D gene: TRBD2
CDR3 length: 11
CDR3 DNA: TGTGCCAGCACACCGGGACTAGAGCAGTATTTT
CDR3 protein: CASTPGLEQYF

clone size: .
V gene: TRBV6-1
J gene: TRBJ1-1
D gene: .
CDR3 length: 14
CDR3 DNA: TGTGCCAGCAGTGAAGCCAGGGGCAGGACTGAAGCTTTCTTT
CDR3 protein: CASSEARGRTEAFF

clone size: .
V gene: TRBV6-5
J gene: TRBJ2-3
D gene: .
CDR3 length: 13
CDR3 DNA: TGTGCCAGCAGGACAGGAACAAGAGATACGCAGTATTTT
CDR3 protein: CASRTGTRDTQYF

clone size: .
V gene: TRBV5-1
J gene: TRBJ2-3
D gene: .
CDR3 length: 12
CDR3 DNA: TGCGCCAGCAGCGGGGGAACAGATACGCAGTATTTT
CDR3 protein: CASSGGTDTQYF

clone size: .
V gene: TRBV7-2
J gene: TRBJ1-2
D gene: .
CDR3 length: 14
CDR3 DNA: TGTGCCAGCAGGACCGGGCCCCTTAACTATGGCTACACCTTC
CDR3 protein: CASRTGPLNYGYTF

clone size: .
V gene: TRBV18
J gene: TRBJ1-2
D gene: .
CDR3 length: 16
CDR3 DNA: TGTGCCAGCTCACCCCCTCTACAAGCAGGGAAGGATGGCTACACCTTC
CDR3 protein: CASSPPLQAGKDGYTF

clone size: .
V gene: TRBV7-9
J gene: TRBJ2-7
D gene: .
CDR3 length: 10
CDR3 DNA: TGTGCCAGCGGGATGGCCGAGCAGTACTTC
CDR3 protein: CASGMAEQYF

clone size: once
V gene: TRBV10-2
J gene: TRBJ2-5
D gene: .
CDR3 length: 13
CDR3 DNA: TGCGCCAGCAGAGGGGCCACCCCGGAGACCCAGTACTTC
CDR3 protein: CASRGATPETQYF

clone size: .
V gene: TRBV29-1
J gene: TRBJ2-5
D gene: .
CDR3 length: 12
CDR3 DNA: TGCAGCGTTACCAGGGATCGGGAGACCCAGTACTTC
CDR3 protein: CSVTRDRETQYF

clone size: .
V gene: TRBV10-3
J gene: TRBJ1-2
D gene: TRBD1
CDR3 length: 14
CDR3 DNA: TGTGCCATCAGTGTTTCTGGGGACAGCTATGGCTACACCTTC
CDR3 protein: CAISVSGDSYGYTF

clone size: .
V gene: TRBV5-4
J gene: TRBJ2-3
D gene: TRBD1
CDR3 length: 14
CDR3 DNA: TGTGCCAGCAGTCCGGACAGGAGCACAGATACGCAGTATTTT
CDR3 protein: CASSPDRSTDTQYF

clone size: .
V gene: TRBV27
J gene: TRBJ2-7
D gene: .
CDR3 length: 17
CDR3 DNA: TGTGCCAGCAGTTTAATTCCCCATGGTCCAGTAAGCTACGAGCAGTACTTC
CDR3 protein: CASSLIPHGPVSYEQYF

clone size: .
V gene: TRBV4-3
J gene: TRBJ1-3
D gene: .
CDR3 length: 18
CDR3 DNA: TGCGCCAGCAGCCAAGGGGGGCTAACGGGACAACCTGGAAACACCATATATTTT
CDR3 protein: CASSQGGLTGQPGNTIYF

clone size: .
V gene: TRBV6-6
J gene: TRBJ2-2
D gene: TRBD1
CDR3 length: 16
CDR3 DNA: TGTGCCAGCAGTCACTCCGGGACAGCCGTTCCCGGGGAGCTGTTTTTT
CDR3 protein: CASSHSGTAVPGELFF